This TCR beta chain was recorded in a study of Ad26.COV2.S vaccination and SARS-CoV-2 variants. Study-level information: Ad26.COV2.S, an intramuscular injection, was given once or twice 56 days apart.

Study-level results: Quantification of TCR breadth and depth may have yielded underestimates of total T cell responses. People who got the vaccine or the placebo had similar non-spike TCR breadth. While placebo recipients had lower spike-specific TCR breadth, vaccine recipients had more.

Treatment in this sample: roughly 20 received Ad26.COV2.S at low or high dose, single or two shots; roughly 5 received placebo; per-sample allocation not given. Samples came from day 63 after the first vaccine or placebo injection. In this sample, this clone turned up a few times. Its antigen is not known. The table came from immunoSEQ multiplex PCR; TCRdb's copy has only in-frame clones and leaves some out. The table lists roughly 500,000 clones, 89% of them singletons, with 2% to 3% in the top ten. This CDR3 region has 16 residues. CDR1 is LNHNV, CDR2 YYDKDF, per germline (reference sequence). Trimming stripped 3 bases from V and 3 bases from J, with 14 bases between.

The J gene is TRBJ2-2, the V gene TRBV15; TRBD2 might be the D (6 bases). The TCR was taken from a person between 18 and 65 years old who received the Ad26.COV2.S COVID-19 vaccine or a placebo. The material was peripheral blood, obtained in a trial of Ad26.COV2.S vaccine versus placebo. CDR3: CATSSGRDLYTGELFF. DNA for the CDR3: TGTGCCACCAGCAGTGGGCGGGATTTATACACCGGGGAGCTGTTTTTT.